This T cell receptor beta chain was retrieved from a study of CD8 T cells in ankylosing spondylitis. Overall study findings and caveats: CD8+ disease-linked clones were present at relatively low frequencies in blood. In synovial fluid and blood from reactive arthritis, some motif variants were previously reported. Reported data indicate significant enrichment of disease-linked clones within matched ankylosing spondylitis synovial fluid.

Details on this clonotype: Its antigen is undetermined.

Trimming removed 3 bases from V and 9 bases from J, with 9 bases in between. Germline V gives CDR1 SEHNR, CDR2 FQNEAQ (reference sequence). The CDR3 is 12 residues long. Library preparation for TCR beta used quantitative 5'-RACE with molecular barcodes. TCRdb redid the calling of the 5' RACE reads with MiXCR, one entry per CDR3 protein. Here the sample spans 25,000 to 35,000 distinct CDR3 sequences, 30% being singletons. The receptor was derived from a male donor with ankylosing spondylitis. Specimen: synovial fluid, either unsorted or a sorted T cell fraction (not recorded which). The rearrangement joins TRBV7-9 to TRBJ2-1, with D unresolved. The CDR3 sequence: CASSFLGREQFF. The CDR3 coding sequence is TGTGCCAGCAGCTTCCTTGGGCGTGAGCAGTTCTTC.